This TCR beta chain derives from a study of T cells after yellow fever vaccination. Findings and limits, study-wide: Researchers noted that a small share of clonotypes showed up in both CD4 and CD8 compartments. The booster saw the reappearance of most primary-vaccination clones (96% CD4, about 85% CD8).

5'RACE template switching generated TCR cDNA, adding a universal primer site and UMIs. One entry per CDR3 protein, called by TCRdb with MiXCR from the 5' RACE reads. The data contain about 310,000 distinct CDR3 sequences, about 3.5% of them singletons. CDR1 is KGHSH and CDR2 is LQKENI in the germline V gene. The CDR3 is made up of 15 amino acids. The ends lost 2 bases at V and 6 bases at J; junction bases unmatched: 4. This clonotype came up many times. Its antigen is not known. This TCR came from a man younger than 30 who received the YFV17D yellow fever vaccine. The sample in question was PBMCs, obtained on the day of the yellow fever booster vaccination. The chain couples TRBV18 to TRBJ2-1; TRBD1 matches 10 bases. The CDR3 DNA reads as TGTGCCAGCTCACCAGGACAGGGGGGTCGCAATGAGCAGTTCTTC. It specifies CASSPGQGGRNEQFF.